Listed below are T cell receptor beta chains from one sample, sequenced in a study of beta chain features in type 1 diabetes. The repertoire was sequenced with immunoSEQ multiplex PCR; TCRdb's copy has only in-frame clones and lacks some. The profile shows approximately 280,000 clones, about 15% of them singletons. Source material: naive CD4+ T cells from blood. These receptors were collected from a man aged 18 to 35 with type 1 diabetes. Both conserved end residues are part of each CDR3. The D gene is left open where the match is weak. For some rows the clone size is stated as once, few or many, or as a class when expanded; others skip it.

d_call j_call clone_size v_call cdr3_nt cdr3_aa
- TRBJ2-3 - TRBV7-6 TGTGCCAGCAGCTCACGGACTGAGCACACACATACGCAGTATTTT CASSSRTEHTHTQYF
TRBD2 TRBJ2-3 - TRBV5-4 TGTGCCAGCAGCTTTGGACTAGCCAAAGATACGCAGTATTTT CASSFGLAKDTQYF
- TRBJ1-3 few TRBV30 TGTGCCTGGATAATCTACTCTGGAAACACCATATATTTT CAWIIYSGNTIYF
- TRBJ1-1 - TRBV10-3 TGTGCCATCAGTGAAATGAGGAATTCACCCCGTGCTTTCTTT CAISEMRNSPRAFF
- TRBJ2-5 - TRBV5-1 TGCGCCAGCAGCTTGGCGCGGGGAGAGACCCAGTACTTC CASSLARGETQYF
- TRBJ1-1 once TRBV30 TGTGCCTGGAGTGGTGCCGGGACTAGCCTCGGGGCTTTCTTT CAWSGAGTSLGAFF
TRBD1 TRBJ1-5 few TRBV18 TGTGCCAGCTCACCACGAGACAGGGGCAATCAGCCCCAGCATTTT CASSPRDRGNQPQHF
TRBD1 TRBJ2-7 - TRBV7-2 TGTGCCAGCAGATCCCGGACAGGGGAGTTGTACGAGCAGTACTTC CASRSRTGELYEQYF
TRBD1 TRBJ2-7 few TRBV15 TGTGCCACCAGCAGAGATGGATCGACAGGGTCCTACGAGCAGTACTTC CATSRDGSTGSYEQYF
- TRBJ1-1 - TRBV6-5 TGTGCCAGCAGTTACTTCGGGGGGCTAGGGACTGAAGCTTTCTTT CASSYFGGLGTEAFF
TRBD1 TRBJ2-3 few TRBV14 TGTGCCAGCAGCGCGGACAGGGTACGAGATACGCAGTATTTT CASSADRVRDTQYF
- TRBJ1-3 few TRBV10-3 TGTGCCATCACGGGTAATCTTACTATTGGAAACACCATATATTTT CAITGNLTIGNTIYF
TRBD2 TRBJ2-1 - TRBV6-1 TGTGCCAGCAGTGAATCCAGGACTAGCGTCTATGAGCAGTTCTTC CASSESRTSVYEQFF
- TRBJ1-5 - TRBV5-8 TGTGCCAGCAGCCACCGCTCTTCAGGGAAGGGAAGCAATCAGCCCCAGCATTTT CASSHRSSGKGSNQPQHF
TRBD2 TRBJ2-1 few TRBV5-4 TGTGCCAGCAGCTTCGGGACTAGCGGGAGTTTCTATGAGCAGTTCTTC CASSFGTSGSFYEQFF
- TRBJ1-2 few TRBV9 TGTGCCAGCAGCGTAGAGCAGGCTAACTATGGCTACACCTTC CASSVEQANYGYTF
TRBD2 TRBJ2-1 - TRBV11-2 TGTGCCAGCACCTTTAGCGGGGAGCAGTTCTTC CASTFSGEQFF